This T cell receptor (beta chain) was captured in a study of cytomegalovirus exposure and HLA in healthy donors. Overall study results and limits: Donor immune exposure was known only as CMV serostatus. Segments of the TCR beta V type were, in most cases, productive about 87% or about 30% of the time in an earlier analysis. Fewer N-insertions than the roughly 700-donor mean were reportedly shown by an Asian-associated ancestry cluster in a later analysis. TCR beta chains numbering some 160 were designated cytomegalovirus-associated.

It was with 60 Vbeta and 13 Jbeta primers that the PCR ran. Assay: immunoSEQ multiplex PCR; the TCRdb copy retains only in-frame clones and omits some. The data show under 150,000 clones, around 84% seen once. In germline, CDR1 is MNHEY, CDR2 SMNVEV (reference sequence). There are 13 residues in the CDR3. Between the trimmed V and J ends, which lost 5 bases and 11 bases, there was a span of 16 bases. Of note for this clone: Its antigen is unknown.

V usage is TRBV27 and J usage is TRBJ1-5; D not certain. Sequencing was performed on PBMCs. This clonotype originated in a man aged 45-65 years in good health and CMV-seronegative. The CDR3, as DNA: TGTGCCAGCAGTCCCTTCGGAGTCATGACCCAGCATTTT. Its protein is CASSPFGVMTQHF.